The 23 T cell receptor beta chains below all came from one sample that was sequenced in a study of blood T cell repertoires in COVID-19 (dated by TCRdb to about 2020). Libraries were made using the immunoSEQ multiplex PCR assay. TCRdb stores this immuneACCESS table with in-frame sequences only. Part of the clones is absent; in the studies checked, under half of the shortfall reflects unresolved V genes, and no reason is known for the rest. In all, the sample holds some 300,000 clones, and approximately 89% of those were seen once. Roughly a tenth of the sample is in the top ten clones. The specimen was PBMCs or T cells enriched from blood (not recorded which). The origin of the receptors is a woman in her 30s who had recovered from COVID-19.

The chain uses TRBV18 and TRBJ1-1; D unresolved. Germline assignment: CDR1 KGHSH and CDR2 LQKENI. V was pared by 6 bases and J by 4 bases, with 6 bases between. The CDR3 covers 11 residues. Here the CDR3 reads CASSSGTEAFF. DNA of the CDR3: TGTGCCAGCTCTAGCGGCACTGAAGCTTTCTTT.

The rearrangement links TRBV28 to TRBJ1-2; D remains ambiguous. The CDR3 runs to 12 residues. V lost 5 bases and J lost 6, with 10 bases in between. The V gene's germline CDR1 is MDHEN and CDR2 SYDVKM. The CDR3 here is CASSRIFDGYTF. CDR3 bases: TGTGCCAGCAGTCGTATTTTCGATGGCTACACCTTC.

The genes are TRBV25-1 and TRBJ2-7, with 9 nucleotides matching TRBD1. CDR3 length: 14 amino acids. V gave up 6 bases and J gave up 1 base; unmatched junction bases: 4. The germline gives CDR1 MGHDK, CDR2 SYGVNS. This chain's CDR3 is CASRRTGESYEQYF. In DNA, the CDR3 is TGTGCCAGCAGACGGACAGGGGAATCCTACGAGCAGTACTTC.

This chain's CDR3 is CASSQEPPGREPSYGYTF. CDR3 sequence (DNA): TGCGCCAGCAGCCAAGAACCCCCGGGCCGGGAACCATCCTATGGCTACACCTTC. The genes are TRBV4-1 and TRBJ1-2; unclear D gene. The ends were cut back, 0 bases at V and 4 bases at J, with 21 bases in the middle. Germline V gene lookup returns CDR1 MGHRA and CDR2 YSYEKL. The CDR3 is 18 amino acids.

V gene TRBV6-5 combines with J gene TRBJ2-1; 13 bases are a match to TRBD2. The germline V gene encodes CDR1 MNHEY and CDR2 SVGAGI. V lost 2 bases, J lost 6 bases, and 1 base stayed unmatched. This CDR3 contains 15 residues. Here the CDR3 reads CASSYRTSGSNEQFF. In DNA, the CDR3 is TGTGCCAGCAGTTACAGGACTAGCGGGAGCAATGAGCAGTTCTTC.

The chain uses TRBV27 and TRBJ1-6, with 8 bases lining up with TRBD1. The CDR3 extends over 16 amino acids. Germline-derived CDR1 and CDR2 are MNHEY and SMNVEV (reference sequence). The ends lost 4 bases at V and 7 bases at J; junction bases unmatched: 9. The chain's CDR3 is CASSSRTGSGNSPLHF. The CDR3, as DNA: TGTGCCAGCAGTTCCCGGACAGGGTCGGGCAATTCACCCCTCCACTTT.

This rearrangement joins TRBV5-1 to TRBJ1-4; TRBD1 aligns across 8 bases. Germline assignment: CDR1 SGHRS and CDR2 YFSETQ. V lost 0 bases and J lost 2; bases outside the gene matches: 6. The CDR3 length is 17 residues. Here the CDR3 DNA reads TGCGCCAGCAGCTTGGCGTTCCAGGGGGCCACTAATGAAAAACTGTTTTTT. Amino acids: CASSLAFQGATNEKLFF.

The chain carries TRBV28 and TRBJ1-4; TRBD1 agrees at 9 bases. The germline CDR1 and CDR2 sequences are MDHEN and SYDVKM. J gave up 8 bases and V 4 bases, and 8 bases lay outside the gene matches. CDR3 length equals 15 residues. CDR3 in DNA: TGTGCCAGCAGTTCTCCGGGACAGGGTGACGAAAAACTGTTTTTT. It codes for CASSSPGQGDEKLFF.

This chain uses TRBV29-1 with TRBJ2-3, with 7 bases lining up with TRBD2. J was trimmed by 4 bases and V by 7 bases; bases with no gene match: 5. The CDR3 is 12 amino acids. The germline gives CDR1 SQVTM, CDR2 ANQGSEA. This CDR3 is CSGGLVADTQYF. Here the CDR3 DNA reads TGCAGCGGCGGACTAGTAGCAGATACGCAGTATTTT.

The count of this clone is one. V gene TRBV5-6 combines with J gene TRBJ2-1; 12 nucleotides line up with TRBD2. Looked up from germline, CDR1 is SGHDT and CDR2 is YYEEEE. After removal of 2 bases from V and 0 bases from J, the junction contained 6 bases not matched to a gene. The CDR3 is made up of 18 amino acids. This CDR3 reads CASSFRPSGGGSYNEQFF. CDR3 bases: TGTGCCAGCAGCTTCCGCCCTAGCGGGGGGGGCTCCTACAATGAGCAGTTCTTC.

J is TRBJ2-7 and V is TRBV28, with a tentative D call TRBD2 (6 bases). The V end lost 3 bases, the J end lost 6 bases, and 21 bases lay between the germline ends. The CDR3 covers 16 residues. The V gene's germline CDR1 is MDHEN and CDR2 SYDVKM. The CDR3 reads CASSFSLGRQGTEQYF. For the CDR3, the DNA is TGTGCCAGCAGTTTCTCCCTTGGGAGGCAAGGGACCGAGCAGTACTTC. Full variable domain (missing parts from reference TRBV28 and TRBJ2-7): DVKVTQSSRYLVKRTGEKVFLECVQDMDHENMFWYRQDPGLGLRLIYFSYDVKMKEKGDIPEGYSVSREKKERFSLILESASTNQTSMYLCASSFSLGRQGTEQYFGPGTRLTVT.

This clone came up a few times. The CDR3 DNA sequence: TGCGCCAGCAGCTTGGTTTGGGGGGTAATGAACACTGAAGCTTTCTTT. It translates to CASSLVWGVMNTEAFF. The rearrangement links TRBV5-1 to TRBJ1-1; D might be TRBD1 (5 bases). Germline lookup yields CDR1 SGHRS and CDR2 YFSETQ. Trimming pared 0 bases from V and 0 bases from J, leaving 12 bases between. This CDR3 is built from 16 residues.

About this clone: Other DNA sequences from this sample encode an identical CDR3 as well. This chain connects TRBV7-2 to TRBJ2-7, with D tentatively TRBD2 (7 bases). Germline CDR1 SGHTA, CDR2 FQGNSA. Trimming left V 1 base short and J 2 bases short, with 12 bases between. The CDR3 spans 15 residues. The CDR3 region is CASSLGAGATYEQYF. The CDR3 DNA reads as TGTGCCAGCAGCTTAGGTGCGGGGGCCACCTACGAGCAGTACTTC.

The chain uses TRBV28 and TRBJ2-7, with 8 bases aligning to TRBD2. This CDR3 region has 15 residues. CDR1 is MDHEN, CDR2 SYDVKM, per germline. With 8 bases clipped from V and 5 bases from J, the junction kept 14 bases outside the gene matches. The CDR3 region is CASAFTREGIHEQYF. The CDR3 DNA reads TGTGCCAGCGCGTTCACCCGGGAGGGTATCCACGAGCAGTACTTC. Supplemented by reference TRBV28 and TRBJ2-7, the full variable domain reads DVKVTQSSRYLVKRTGEKVFLECVQDMDHENMFWYRQDPGLGLRLIYFSYDVKMKEKGDIPEGYSVSREKKERFSLILESASTNQTSMYLCASAFTREGIHEQYFGPGTRLTVT.

The chain couples TRBV28 to TRBJ2-4; D is perhaps TRBD1 (5 bases). Germline CDR1 MDHEN, CDR2 SYDVKM. V was trimmed by 2 bases and J by 0 bases, leaving 8 bases between them. This CDR3 spans 15 amino acids. The DNA for the CDR3 is TGTGCCAGCAGTTTAAGTGGGGCAGCCAAAAACATTCAGTACTTC. Amino acids: CASSLSGAAKNIQYF.

This rearrangement joins TRBV18 to TRBJ1-2; TRBD1 matches at 9 bases. The CDR3 runs 14 residues. Per germline, CDR1 KGHSH and CDR2 LQKENI. Trimming removed 3 bases from V and 6 bases from J; junction bases left unmatched: 5. The CDR3 is CASSPGDRDHGYTF. The CDR3 bases are TGTGCCAGCTCACCGGGGGACAGGGACCATGGCTACACCTTC.

This clone was recorded a few times. The genes are TRBV9 and TRBJ2-3; tentative D call: TRBD2 (5 bases). CDR3 length equals 15 residues. Per germline, CDR1 SGDLS and CDR2 YYNGEE. The V end lost 2 bases, the J end lost 5 bases, and 15 bases lay between the germline ends. The CDR3: CASSVQADPGDTQYF. Here the CDR3 DNA reads TGTGCCAGCAGCGTCCAAGCGGATCCCGGAGATACGCAGTATTTT.

This sequence joins TRBV6-2 or TRBV6-3 and TRBJ2-2; tentative D call: TRBD2 (6 bases). This CDR3 is 16 amino acids long. The germline gives CDR1 MNHEY, CDR2 SVGEGT. Trimming took off 0 bases at V and 4 bases at J, with 12 bases between the two ends. This CDR3 reads CASSYSETRLTGELFF. DNA of the CDR3: TGTGCCAGCAGTTACTCGGAGACTAGGCTCACCGGGGAGCTGTTTTTT.

The chain links TRBV30 to TRBJ1-5; the D gene is possibly TRBD1 (6 bases). Trimming took 0 bases from V and 9 from J, leaving 9 bases between them. Germline CDR1 is GTSNPN and CDR2 is SVGIG (reference sequence). CDR3 size: 12 residues. In DNA, the CDR3 is TGTGCCTGGAGTGTACTAGGGGGGCCCCAGCATTTT. This translates into CAWSVLGGPQHF.

The rearrangement uses TRBV27 and TRBJ2-1; D possibly corresponds to TRBD2 (6 bases). Germline CDR1 reads MNHEY; CDR2 reads SMNVEV (reference sequence). The CDR3 length is 14 residues. The V gene lost 0 bases and the J gene lost 6 bases, with 9 bases spanning the gap. For the CDR3, the DNA is TGTGCCAGCAGTTTATCGGCGGGGATCAATGAGCAGTTCTTC. Translating it yields CASSLSAGINEQFF.

The chain is built from TRBV19 and TRBJ1-5; maybe TRBD1 (5 bases). The CDR3 is 14 amino acids. Looked up from germline, CDR1 is LNHDA and CDR2 is SQIVND (reference sequence). V gave up 7 bases and J gave up 4 bases, with 14 bases separating them. The CDR3 protein is CASTGQGGNQPQHF. The CDR3 DNA follows: TGTGCCAGTACAGGGCAGGGAGGTAATCAGCCCCAGCATTTT.

The chain carries TRBV18 and TRBJ2-6; weak D call: TRBD1 (5 bases). V lost 1 base and J 2 bases, leaving 12 bases between the germline ends. This CDR3 has 17 amino acids. The germline V gene has CDR1 KGHSH and CDR2 LQKENI. CDR3 in amino acids: CASSPLGHFAGANVLTF. The CDR3 DNA sequence: TGTGCCAGCTCACCACTGGGGCACTTTGCTGGGGCCAACGTCCTGACTTTC.

The V gene is TRBV7-9, the J gene TRBJ2-7, with D tentatively TRBD2 (6 bases). The CDR3 runs 13 residues. Per the germline V gene, CDR1 is SEHNR and CDR2 is FQNEAQ (reference sequence). V was clipped by 4 bases and J by 4 bases, with 11 bases between them. For the CDR3, the DNA is TGTGCCAGCAGCTATGGGCGGGATTACGAGCAGTACTTC. Protein: CASSYGRDYEQYF.